The T cell receptor beta chain under discussion was sequenced for a study of blood T cell repertoires in COVID-19. In the study overall: T cells, B-cell-depleted T cells, or PBMCs supplied cDNA or gDNA.

In the authors' workflow: Estimation of nucleated cell counts relied on the amplification of reference gene primers. Some clones are missing from TCRdb's copy, which holds only in-frame ones; the method was immunoSEQ multiplex PCR. V, J and clone size are taken as reported in that table, and D and trimming were inferred from the DNA itself. The table lists approximately 300,000 clones, 80% to 90% of them singletons. This clone showed up just once. The receptor's source is a young man with acute or convalescent COVID-19. The sequenced sample was peripheral blood.

The CDR3 loop is CASSALAEQYF. The CDR3 nucleotides are TGTGCCAGCAGCGCTCTAGCAGAGCAGTACTTC. The gene calls are TRBV6-6 and TRBJ2-7, with D possibly matching TRBD2 (5 bases). From germline, CDR1 is MNHNY and CDR2 SVGAGI (reference sequence). This CDR3 spans 11 amino acids. Trimming pared 6 bases from V and 7 bases from J, leaving 10 bases between.